One and the same sample provided the 23 T cell receptor beta chains below, sequenced in a study of cytomegalovirus exposure and HLA in healthy donors. The PCR was carried out with 60 Vbeta primers and 13 Jbeta primers. Data came from immunoSEQ multiplex PCR; TCRdb stores just in-frame clones and leaves some out. The table has 90,000 to 100,000 clones, more than 55% seen once. Material for sequencing was PBMCs. These receptors were obtained from a boy under 18 in good health and CMV-seropositive.

The rearrangement joins TRBV7-8 to TRBJ1-1; D unclear. CDR1 and CDR2 from the germline V gene are SGHVS and FQNEAQ. The CDR3 is 14 amino acids. Trimming removed 1 base from V and 5 bases from J, with 11 bases in between. The CDR3 is CASSLGVAGTEAFF. Here the CDR3 DNA reads TGTGCCAGCAGCTTAGGGGTGGCGGGTACTGAAGCTTTCTTT.

J is TRBJ2-3 and V is TRBV27; TRBD2 matches 11 bases. The length of the CDR3 is 15 residues. Germline V gene sequence: CDR1 MNHEY, CDR2 SMNVEV (reference sequence). Trimming took 8 bases from V and 4 from J; bases not matched to a gene: 8. The CDR3 reads CASATSGSRADTQYF. For the CDR3, the DNA is TGTGCCAGCGCCACTAGCGGGAGTAGGGCAGATACGCAGTATTTT.

The sample holds a few counts of this clone. This chain links TRBV29-1 with TRBJ2-2; the match to TRBD2 covers 13 bases. Germline V lookup: CDR1 SQVTM, CDR2 ANQGSEA. The trim removed 7 bases at V and 2 bases at J, leaving 4 bases unmatched. The CDR3 extends over 15 amino acids. The CDR3 protein is CSGQGLAGNTGELFF. In DNA form, the CDR3 reads TGCAGCGGCCAGGGACTAGCGGGAAACACCGGGGAGCTGTTTTTT.

The chain employs TRBV5-1 and TRBJ2-1; 9 positions match TRBD2. Germline V gene sequence: CDR1 SGHRS, CDR2 YFSETQ. There are 14 residues in the CDR3. V lost 6 bases, J lost 10 bases, and 11 bases stayed unmatched. In DNA, the CDR3 is TGCGCCAGCAACGGCGGGAGGGGAGTCGAGGAGCAGTTCTTC. The encoded protein is CASNGGRGVEEQFF. Based on the CDR3 plus reference TRBV5-1 and TRBJ2-1, the full variable domain is KAGVTQTPRYLIKTRGQQVTLSCSPISGHRSVSWYQQTPGQGLQFLFEYFSETQRNKGNFPGRFSGRQFSNSRSEMNVSTLELGDSALYLCASNGGRGVEEQFFGPGTRLTVL.

For this clone: A junction boundary mismatches the germline segment, possibly from a read error. The rearrangement links TRBV27 to TRBJ1-1; a possible D gene is TRBD1 (6 bases). The length of the CDR3 is 15 residues. CDR1 and CDR2 (germline): MNHEY, SMNVEV (reference sequence). The CDR3 spells CASRQERLMNAEAFF. CDR3 nucleotide sequence: TGTGCCAGCCGACAGGAGAGGTTGATGAACGCTGAAGCTTTCTTT.

The rearrangement joins TRBV7-8 to TRBJ2-6, with 7 bases identical to TRBD2. Losses at the gene ends were 3 bases for V and 2 bases for J; bases not matched to a gene: 4. CDR1 SGHVS and CDR2 FQNEAQ come from the germline V gene. The CDR3 length is 16 residues. CDR3 region: CASSLWRGTGANVLTF. CDR3 DNA sequence: TGTGCCAGCAGCTTGTGGCGGGGGACTGGGGCCAACGTCCTGACTTTC.

The chain recombines TRBV15 with TRBJ1-1; 9 positions match TRBD1. Germline V CDR1 and CDR2: LNHNV, YYDKDF (reference sequence). The CDR3 has 14 amino acids. Losses at the gene ends were 2 bases for V and 7 bases for J; bases not matched to a gene: 5. CDR3 in DNA: TGTGCCACCAGCAGAATCGGGACAGGGTATGAAGCTTTCTTT. This codes for CATSRIGTGYEAFF.

This chain links TRBV30 with TRBJ2-1; D is uncertain. Trimming cost V 2 bases and J 7 bases, with 12 bases left between them. The germline V gene encodes CDR1 GTSNPN and CDR2 SVGIG (reference sequence). The CDR3 has 13 residues. In DNA, the CDR3 is TGTGCCTGGAGTATGTCCCGGTTGAATGAGCAGTTCTTC. Translated, it gives CAWSMSRLNEQFF.

This clone turned up a few times. V and J are TRBV18 and TRBJ2-7; possible D gene TRBD1, 5 bases. From germline, CDR1 is KGHSH and CDR2 LQKENI. This CDR3 contains 16 residues. Trimming cost V 4 bases and J 3 bases, with 19 bases left between them. The CDR3 sequence: CASSLQGLQGLYEQYF. The CDR3 DNA sequence: TGTGCCAGCTCACTCCAGGGCCTACAAGGGCTCTACGAGCAGTACTTC.

The rearrangement links TRBV7-9 to TRBJ2-7; D perhaps matches TRBD2 (6 bases). CDR3 size: 15 residues. Germline assignment: CDR1 SEHNR and CDR2 FQNEAQ (reference sequence). V gave up 5 bases and J gave up 0 bases, with 14 bases separating them. CDR3 region: CASSPRLGNSYEQYF. The CDR3 DNA sequence: TGTGCCAGCAGCCCGAGACTAGGCAACTCCTACGAGCAGTACTTC.

Concerning this clone itself: The junction does not match germline at one end; this may be a read error. The chain carries TRBV7-2 and TRBJ2-7, with D possibly TRBD2 on 5 matching bases. Germline CDR1 reads SGHTA; CDR2 reads FQGNSA. CDR3 length: 14 amino acids. The CDR3 nucleotides are TGTGCCAGCAGCTTAACCCCCCCGGGATACGGGCAGTACTTC. Amino acids: CASSLTPPGYGQYF.

The gene calls are TRBV6-5 and TRBJ1-4; D unresolved. Looked up from germline, CDR1 is MNHEY and CDR2 is SVGAGI. CDR3 length: 13 amino acids. V was clipped by 5 bases and J by 7 bases, with 11 bases between them. The CDR3: CASSTKSGEKLFF. The DNA of the CDR3 is TGTGCCAGCAGTACCAAGTCCGGTGAAAAACTGTTTTTT.

The rearrangement joins TRBV9 to TRBJ1-1; no firm D call. The CDR3 spans 14 residues. V dropped 0 bases and J dropped 2 bases, with 8 bases sitting between them. The germline CDR1 and CDR2 sequences are SGDLS and YYNGEE. In DNA form, the CDR3 reads TGTGCCAGCAGCGTAGTACTGAGCAACACTGAAGCTTTCTTT. It is translated as CASSVVLSNTEAFF.

The V and J genes are TRBV7-6 and TRBJ2-3; 12 positions agree with TRBD2. The CDR3 runs 19 residues. The J segment lost 2 bases and the V segment lost 3 bases, leaving 12 bases of the junction unmatched. In germline, CDR1 is SGHVS, CDR2 FNYEAQ. The CDR3 DNA reads TGTGCCAGCAGCTTTATGGGACTAGCGGGCGCGGGCCCCACAGATACGCAGTATTTT. Translated, it gives CASSFMGLAGAGPTDTQYF.

Only one count was recorded for this clone. The chain joins TRBV6-1 to TRBJ2-7; D is possibly TRBD1 (5 bases). CDR1 is MNHNS and CDR2 is SASEGT in the germline V gene. The CDR3 is 17 amino acids. Deletions cut 0 bases from V and 1 base from J, with 16 bases between. Written as DNA, the CDR3 is TGTGCCAGCAGTGAAGCGCTGGGCAGGCCAGGGTCCTACGAGCAGTACTTC. It translates to CASSEALGRPGSYEQYF.

This chain joins TRBV25-1 and TRBJ2-5, with a weak D call TRBD1 (7 bases). Germline-derived CDR1 and CDR2 are MGHDK and SYGVNS. V lost 6 bases and J 5 bases, leaving 10 bases between the germline ends. CDR3 length: 12 residues. CDR3 nucleotide sequence: TGTGCCAGCAGGGAGGGGGCTGAGACCCAGTACTTC. This encodes CASREGAETQYF.

The chain joins TRBV9 to TRBJ1-4, with D perhaps matching TRBD1 (6 bases). This CDR3 is built from 15 residues. The germline V gene has CDR1 SGDLS and CDR2 YYNGEE. Between the trimmed V and J ends, which lost 0 bases and 8 bases, there was a span of 14 bases. The DNA for the CDR3 is TGTGCCAGCAGCGTAGATGGGGGGGCGCCGGAAAAACTGTTTTTT. Translation: CASSVDGGAPEKLFF. The full variable domain, in which reference TRBV9 and TRBJ1-4 provide the parts outside the CDR3, is DSGVTQTPKHLITATGQRVTLRCSPRSGDLSVYWYQQSLDQGLQFLIQYYNGEERAKGNILERFSAQQFPDLHSELNLSSLELGDSALYFCASSVDGGAPEKLFFGSGTQLSVL.

This clone was counted a few times. The rearrangement links TRBV5-5 to TRBJ1-1; 7 positions match TRBD1. V gave up 5 bases and J gave up 6 bases; unmatched junction bases: 7. The CDR3 spans 13 residues. Germline V CDR1 and CDR2: SGHKS, YYEKEE (reference sequence). This CDR3 is CASSVTGDPEAFF. The CDR3 DNA reads as TGTGCCAGCAGTGTAACAGGGGACCCTGAAGCTTTCTTT.

This clone was detected a few times. The chain uses TRBV7-8 and TRBJ2-5; D perhaps matches TRBD1 (6 bases). V was cut by 5 bases and J by 3 bases, with 16 bases left in between. This CDR3 contains 15 residues. From germline, CDR1 is SGHVS and CDR2 FQNEAQ. The CDR3 loop reads CASSPQGTNEETQYF. CDR3 nucleotides: TGTGCCAGCAGCCCCCAGGGGACAAACGAAGAGACCCAGTACTTC.

This clone was seen a few times. The chain uses TRBV25-1 and TRBJ1-4, with D uncertain. Germline CDR1 and CDR2: MGHDK and SYGVNS. Trimming removed 4 bases at V and 6 bases at J, with 9 bases between. The CDR3 has 13 residues. CDR3 region: CASSGTADEKLFF. Written as DNA, the CDR3 is TGTGCCAGCAGTGGGACTGCGGATGAAAAACTGTTTTTT. Filled out from reference TRBV25-1 and TRBJ1-4, the complete variable domain reads EADIYQTPRYLVIGTGKKITLECSQTMGHDKMYWYQQDPGMELHLIHYSYGVNSTEKGDLSSESTVSRIRTEHFPLTLESARPSHTSQYLCASSGTADEKLFFGSGTQLSVL.

This clone appeared a single time. The chain recombines TRBV7-8 with TRBJ2-7; tentatively, D is TRBD2 (5 bases). The CDR3 totals 12 residues. V was trimmed by 1 base and J by 6 bases, leaving 7 bases between them. Per germline, CDR1 SGHVS and CDR2 FQNEAQ. The CDR3 coding sequence is TGTGCCAGCAGCTTAGAGACTACCGAGCAGTACTTC. This codes for CASSLETTEQYF.

V is TRBV30 and J is TRBJ2-1; D not resolved. Trimming took off 0 bases at V and 4 bases at J, with 10 bases between the two ends. Germline CDR1 and CDR2: GTSNPN and SVGIG (reference sequence). The CDR3 contains 14 residues. DNA for the CDR3: TGTGCCTGGAGTGTACTGTTACCGTACAATGAGCAGTTCTTC. Translated: CAWSVLLPYNEQFF.

J is TRBJ2-7 and V is TRBV5-3; TRBD2 agrees at 10 bases. TRBV5-3 is assigned to the ORF class and has an uncertain function. CDR3 length: 16 residues. V lost 5 bases, J lost 9 bases, and 17 bases stayed unmatched. The CDR3 DNA follows: TGTGCCAGAAGACCTGATAAGCGGGAGGGCCGTTTTGGGCAGTACTTC. The encoded protein is CARRPDKREGRFGQYF.